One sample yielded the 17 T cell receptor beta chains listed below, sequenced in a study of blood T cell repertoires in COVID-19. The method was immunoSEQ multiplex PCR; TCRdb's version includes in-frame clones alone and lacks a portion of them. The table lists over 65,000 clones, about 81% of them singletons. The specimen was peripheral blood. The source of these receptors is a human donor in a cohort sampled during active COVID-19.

The CDR3 is CASSFPEGPPGSYEQYF. CDR3 nucleotides: TGTGCCAGCAGCTTTCCGGAGGGGCCTCCCGGCTCCTACGAGCAGTACTTC. V gene TRBV5-5 combines with J gene TRBJ2-7, with D perhaps matching TRBD2 (6 bases). V was pared by 2 bases and J by 0 bases, with 18 bases between. Germline CDR1 is SGHKS and CDR2 is YYEKEE (reference sequence). The CDR3 has 17 amino acids.

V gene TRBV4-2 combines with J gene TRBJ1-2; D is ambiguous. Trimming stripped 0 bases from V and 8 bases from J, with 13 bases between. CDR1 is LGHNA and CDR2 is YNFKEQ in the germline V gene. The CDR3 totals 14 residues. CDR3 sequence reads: CASSQEGLTGGYTF. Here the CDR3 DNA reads TGTGCCAGCAGCCAAGAAGGACTGACTGGCGGCTACACCTTC.

DNA of the CDR3: TGTGCCAGCCAGTACGAGCAGTACTTC. Encoded protein: CASQYEQYF. The V call is TRBV7-2, the J call TRBJ2-7; D remains ambiguous. The CDR3 loop spans 9 amino acids. Trimming took 8 bases from V and 4 from J, leaving 3 bases between them. Germline V gene sequence: CDR1 SGHTA, CDR2 FQGNSA.

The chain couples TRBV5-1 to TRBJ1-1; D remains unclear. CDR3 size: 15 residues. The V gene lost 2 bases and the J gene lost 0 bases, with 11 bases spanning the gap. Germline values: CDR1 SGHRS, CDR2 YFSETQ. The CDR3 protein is CASSLSTSMNTEAFF. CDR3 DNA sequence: TGCGCCAGCAGCTTATCGACAAGCATGAACACTGAAGCTTTCTTT. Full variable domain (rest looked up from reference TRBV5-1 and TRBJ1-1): KAGVTQTPRYLIKTRGQQVTLSCSPISGHRSVSWYQQTPGQGLQFLFEYFSETQRNKGNFPGRFSGRQFSNSRSEMNVSTLELGDSALYLCASSLSTSMNTEAFFGQGTRLTVV.

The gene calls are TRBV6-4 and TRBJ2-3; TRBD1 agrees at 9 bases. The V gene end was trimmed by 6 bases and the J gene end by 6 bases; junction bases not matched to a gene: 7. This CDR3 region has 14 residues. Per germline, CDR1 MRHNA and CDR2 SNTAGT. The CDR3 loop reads CASSPGTGSDTQYF. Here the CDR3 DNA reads TGTGCCAGCAGCCCCGGGACAGGGTCCGATACGCAGTATTTT.

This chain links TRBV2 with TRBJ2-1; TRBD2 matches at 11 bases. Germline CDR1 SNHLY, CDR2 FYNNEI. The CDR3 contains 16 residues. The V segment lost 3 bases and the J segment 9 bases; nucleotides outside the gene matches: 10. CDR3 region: CASSEILAGGSIEQFF. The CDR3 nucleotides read TGTGCCAGCAGTGAGATCTTAGCGGGAGGGTCAATTGAGCAGTTCTTC.

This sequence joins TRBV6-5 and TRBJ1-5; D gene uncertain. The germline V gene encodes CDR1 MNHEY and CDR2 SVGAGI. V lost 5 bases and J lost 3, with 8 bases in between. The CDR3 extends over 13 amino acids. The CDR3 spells CASSLQANQPQHF. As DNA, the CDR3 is TGTGCCAGCAGTCTCCAGGCCAATCAGCCCCAGCATTTT.

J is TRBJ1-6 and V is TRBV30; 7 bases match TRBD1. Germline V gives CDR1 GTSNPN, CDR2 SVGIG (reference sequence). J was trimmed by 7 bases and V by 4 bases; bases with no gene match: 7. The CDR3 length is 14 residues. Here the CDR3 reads CAWNPTGTNSPLHF. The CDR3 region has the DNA TGTGCCTGGAACCCGACAGGGACCAATTCACCCCTCCACTTT.

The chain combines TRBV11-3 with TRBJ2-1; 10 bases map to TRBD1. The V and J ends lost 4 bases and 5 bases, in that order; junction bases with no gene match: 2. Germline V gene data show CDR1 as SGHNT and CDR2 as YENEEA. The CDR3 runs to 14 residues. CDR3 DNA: TGTGCCAGCAGCTCCGGGACAGGGGACAATGAGCAGTTCTTC. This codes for CASSSGTGDNEQFF.

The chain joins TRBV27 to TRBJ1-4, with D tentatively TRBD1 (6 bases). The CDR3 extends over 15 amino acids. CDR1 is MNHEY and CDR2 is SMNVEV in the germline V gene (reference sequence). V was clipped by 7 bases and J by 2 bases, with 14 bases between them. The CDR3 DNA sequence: TGTGCCAGCAAGCCCCGGACAGCGACTAATGAAAAACTGTTTTTT. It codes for CASKPRTATNEKLFF. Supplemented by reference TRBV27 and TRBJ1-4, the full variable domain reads EAQVTQNPRYLITVTGKKLTVTCSQNMNHEYMSWYRQDPGLGLRQIYYSMNVEVTDKGDVPEGYKVSRKEKRNFPLILESPSPNQTSLYFCASKPRTATNEKLFFGSGTQLSVL.

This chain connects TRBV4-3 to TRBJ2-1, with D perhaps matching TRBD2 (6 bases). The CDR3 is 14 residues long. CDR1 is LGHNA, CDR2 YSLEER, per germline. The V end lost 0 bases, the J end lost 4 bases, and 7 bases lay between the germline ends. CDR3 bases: TGCGCCAGCAGCCAAGAAGGAGGGTACAATGAGCAGTTCTTC. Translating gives CASSQEGGYNEQFF.

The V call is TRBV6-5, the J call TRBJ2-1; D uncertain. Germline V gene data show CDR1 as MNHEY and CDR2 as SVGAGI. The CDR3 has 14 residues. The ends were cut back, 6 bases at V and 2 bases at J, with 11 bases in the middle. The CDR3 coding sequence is TGTGCCAGCAGGCCCGGGTCAACCTACAATGAGCAGTTCTTC. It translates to CASRPGSTYNEQFF.

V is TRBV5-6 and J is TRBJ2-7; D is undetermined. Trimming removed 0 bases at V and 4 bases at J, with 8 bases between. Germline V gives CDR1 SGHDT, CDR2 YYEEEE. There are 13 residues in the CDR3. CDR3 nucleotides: TGTGCCAGCAGCTTGGACAGATGGTACGAGCAGTACTTC. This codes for CASSLDRWYEQYF.

The CDR3 loop reads CASSSSPLAGEDTQYF. In DNA, the CDR3 is TGTGCCAGCAGCTCCTCGCCACTAGCGGGAGAAGATACGCAGTATTTT. This chain joins TRBV7-3 and TRBJ2-3, with 11 bases matching TRBD2. The germline CDR1 and CDR2 sequences are SGHTA and FQGTGA. This CDR3 comprises 16 residues. Trimming cost V 4 bases and J 5 bases; bases outside gene matches: 8.

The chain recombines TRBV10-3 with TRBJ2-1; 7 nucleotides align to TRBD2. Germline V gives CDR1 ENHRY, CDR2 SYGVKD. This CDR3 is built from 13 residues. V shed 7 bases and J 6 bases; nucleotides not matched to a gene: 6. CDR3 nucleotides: TGTGCCATCACCGGGACTAACTCCAATGAGCAGTTCTTC. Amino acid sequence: CAITGTNSNEQFF.

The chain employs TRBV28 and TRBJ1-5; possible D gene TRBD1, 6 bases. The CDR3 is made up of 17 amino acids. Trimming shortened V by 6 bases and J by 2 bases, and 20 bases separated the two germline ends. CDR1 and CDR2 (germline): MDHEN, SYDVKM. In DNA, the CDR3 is TGTGCCAGCAGCGAACAGCGTACAGGGAAGGGCAATCAGCCCCAGCATTTT. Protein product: CASSEQRTGKGNQPQHF.

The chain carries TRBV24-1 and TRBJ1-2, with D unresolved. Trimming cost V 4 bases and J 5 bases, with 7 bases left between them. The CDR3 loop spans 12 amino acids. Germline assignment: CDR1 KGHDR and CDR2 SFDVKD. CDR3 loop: CATSDEEYGYTF. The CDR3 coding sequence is TGTGCCACCAGTGACGAAGAGTATGGCTACACCTTC.